Listed below are T cell receptor beta chains from one sample, sequenced in a study of T-cell reconstitution after alpha-beta-depleted transplantation in children. MiXCR, applied by TCRdb to the PCR reads, yields one record per CDR3 protein. The sample includes over 400,000 distinct CDR3 sequences, approximately 13% of them seen just once. Sequenced here: PBMCs from the stem cell graft donor, sampled from the stem cell graft. All receptors come from a human donor who donated a stem cell graft to a child with combined immunodeficiency. Each CDR3 is given with its conserved first and last residue. D genes are given only for firm matches. Clone size is stated in some rows and not others, as once, few, many or a class when expanded.

d_call clone_size j_call v_call cdr3_aa cdr3_nt
- - TRBJ1-2 TRBV20-1 CSARDRDFGGYGYTF TGCAGTGCTAGAGACCGGGACTTCGGCGGCTATGGCTACACCTTC
- - TRBJ1-2 TRBV12-3/TRBV12-4 CASSLGAVPTRTYGYTF TGTGCCAGCAGTTTGGGGGCAGTACCCACACGGACCTATGGCTACACCTTC
TRBD1 few TRBJ2-7 TRBV4-3 CASSPDFGTGLDEQYF TGCGCCAGCAGCCCCGATTTTGGGACAGGTCTTGACGAGCAGTACTTC
- few TRBJ2-2 TRBV5-5 CASSLVGADTGELFF TGTGCCAGCAGCTTGGTAGGGGCTGACACCGGGGAGCTGTTTTTT
TRBD2 - TRBJ2-1 TRBV2 CASCLRIRGLAGAYNEQFF TGTGCCAGCTGTTTAAGAATCCGTGGGCTAGCGGGGGCTTACAATGAGCAGTTCTTC
- many TRBJ2-1 TRBV4-3 CASSQDFGSNEQFF TGCGCCAGCAGCCAAGATTTCGGGAGTAATGAGCAGTTCTTC
TRBD1 few TRBJ1-2 TRBV29-1 CSVDRGWGNYGYTF TGCAGCGTCGACAGGGGCTGGGGGAACTATGGCTACACCTTC
- - TRBJ2-1 TRBV19 CASGPTGHNEQFF TGTGCCAGTGGACCAACAGGTCACAATGAGCAGTTCTTC
TRBD1 many TRBJ2-1 TRBV4-2 CAGSQEPGQGYNEQFF TGTGCCGGCAGCCAGGAACCGGGACAGGGGTACAATGAGCAGTTCTTC
TRBD2 few TRBJ2-1 TRBV12-3/TRBV12-4 CASSFGLAAQFF TGTGCCAGCAGTTTCGGACTAGCAGCGCAGTTCTTC
TRBD2 few TRBJ2-7 TRBV10-3 CAIRGTSGSSYEQYF TGTGCCATCAGGGGGACTAGCGGGAGCTCCTACGAGCAGTACTTC
- - TRBJ2-1 TRBV6-1 CASSSFLRKSYNEQFF TGTGCCAGCAGCTCGTTCCTCCGAAAGTCGTACAATGAGCAGTTCTTC
- many TRBJ2-2 TRBV5-6 CASSLTRTTGELFF TGTGCCAGCAGCTTGACGAGAACTACCGGGGAGCTGTTTTTT
- few TRBJ2-2 TRBV20-1 CSVPGNTGELFF TGCAGTGTTCCCGGGAACACCGGGGAGCTGTTTTTT
- many TRBJ2-7 TRBV12-3/TRBV12-4 CASSLGDYEQYF TGTGCCAGCAGTTTGGGGGATTACGAGCAGTACTTC
- many TRBJ2-1 TRBV7-2 CASSPLALQGDEQFF TGTGCCAGCAGCCCCCTAGCCTTACAAGGGGATGAGCAGTTCTTC
- many TRBJ2-7 TRBV29-1 CSVERQNPYEQYF TGCAGCGTTGAAAGGCAGAACCCCTACGAGCAGTACTTC
TRBD2 - TRBJ2-2 TRBV12-3/TRBV12-4 CASRGGLLFF TGTGCCAGCAGGGGGGGGTTGCTGTTTTTT
TRBD1 few TRBJ2-3 TRBV10-3 CAISNRGSTDTQYF TGTGCCATCAGTAACAGGGGGAGCACAGATACGCAGTATTTT
TRBD1 few TRBJ2-1 TRBV5-5 CASSLVTGKNYNEQFF TGTGCCAGCAGCTTGGTGACAGGGAAAAACTACAATGAGCAGTTCTTC
TRBD2 many TRBJ2-1 TRBV7-9 CASSGRGGDEQFF TGTGCCAGCAGCGGTCGGGGGGGAGATGAGCAGTTCTTC
- few TRBJ2-2 TRBV3-1 CASSLVRSDRRVTGELFF TGTGCCAGCAGCCTGGTCCGGTCGGACAGACGTGTCACCGGGGAGCTGTTTTTT
- many TRBJ2-1 TRBV4-3 CASSQEPYRDNEQFF TGCGCCAGCAGCCAAGAGCCCTATCGGGACAATGAGCAGTTCTTC
- - TRBJ1-2 TRBV19 CASVAEHAFRPDGYTF TGTGCCAGTGTCGCAGAGCATGCCTTCCGACCCGATGGCTACACCTTC
- few TRBJ1-4 TRBV18 CASSPSIWEPNEKLFF TGTGCCAGCTCACCAAGTATATGGGAGCCTAATGAAAAACTGTTTTTT
TRBD2 many TRBJ2-1 TRBV7-8 CASSLALGTRSYEQFF TGTGCCAGCAGCTTAGCCCTGGGGACTAGAAGTTATGAGCAGTTCTTC
- many TRBJ1-4 TRBV5-1 CASSFDNEKLFF TGCGCCAGCAGCTTCGATAATGAAAAACTGTTTTTT
- - TRBJ1-2 TRBV27 CASSLSSGPNYGYTF TGTGCCAGCAGTTTATCTTCAGGTCCTAACTATGGCTACACCTTC
- - TRBJ2-7 TRBV7-9 CASSLGTPEQYF TGTGCCAGCAGCTTGGGCACACCCGAGCAGTACTTC
- few TRBJ2-5 TRBV20-1 CSAGRTGKGGETQYF TGCAGTGCTGGCAGGACAGGGAAGGGGGGGGAGACCCAGTACTTC
TRBD1 - TRBJ1-5 TRBV10-3 CAIRGTENQPEHF TGTGCCATCAGGGGGACAGAAAATCAGCCCGAGCATTTT
TRBD2 - TRBJ2-1 TRBV5-1 CASSLGGGYYNEQFF TGCGCCAGCAGCTTGGGCGGGGGGTACTACAATGAGCAGTTCTTC
TRBD2 - TRBJ2-7 TRBV4-3 CASSLTTGTSGRSYEQYF TGCGCCAGCAGCCTAACCACTGGGACTAGCGGGCGGTCCTACGAGCAGTACTTC
- - TRBJ1-4 TRBV9 CASSVQAKDEKLFF TGTGCCAGCAGCGTTCAAGCAAAGGATGAAAAACTGTTTTTT
TRBD1 - TRBJ1-2 TRBV12-3/TRBV12-4 CASSFQGGGDGYTF TGTGCCAGCAGTTTTCAGGGGGGAGGCGATGGCTACACCTTC
- few TRBJ1-2 TRBV15 CATSSETGPRGYTF TGTGCCACCAGCAGCGAAACCGGGCCAAGGGGCTACACCTTC
TRBD2 few TRBJ2-7 TRBV6-5 CASSYSASGSLHEQYF TGTGCCAGCAGTTACTCGGCAAGCGGGAGTCTCCACGAGCAGTACTTC
- few TRBJ1-2 TRBV4-3 CASSQDATGPSNYGYTF TGCGCCAGCAGCCAAGATGCCACAGGCCCATCTAACTATGGCTACACCTTC
TRBD1 - TRBJ2-1 TRBV5-1 CASSPGQGVFLEQFF TGCGCCAGCAGCCCGGGACAGGGGGTTTTCCTTGAGCAGTTCTTC
- - TRBJ2-7 TRBV20-1 CSADPGLTSYEQYF TGCAGTGCAGACCCGGGACTTACCTCCTACGAGCAGTACTTC
- - TRBJ2-5 TRBV4-2 CASSQGFRLGQETQYF TGTGCCAGCAGCCAAGGATTTAGGTTAGGGCAAGAGACCCAGTACTTC
- - TRBJ2-2 TRBV6-5 CASSSLGAGELFF TGTGCCAGCAGTTCCCTCGGGGCCGGGGAGCTGTTTTTT
TRBD2 few TRBJ2-7 TRBV7-9 CASSLLAVLGEQYF TGTGCCAGCAGCTTGCTAGCGGTACTCGGCGAGCAGTACTTC
- many TRBJ2-1 TRBV15 CATSRDRPPVYNEQFF TGTGCCACCAGCAGAGATCGACCCCCCGTATACAATGAGCAGTTCTTC
TRBD1 - TRBJ2-3 TRBV4-3 CASSQDTGVSTDTQYF TGCGCCAGCAGCCAAGACACAGGGGTTAGCACAGATACGCAGTATTTT
TRBD1 - TRBJ2-7 TRBV7-2 CASSSQDRGAGEQYF TGTGCCAGCAGCTCACAGGACAGGGGCGCTGGCGAGCAGTACTTC
- few TRBJ2-1 TRBV7-8 CASSPRGGWNEQFF TGTGCCAGCAGCCCCCGAGGAGGGTGGAATGAGCAGTTCTTC
TRBD1 many TRBJ2-7 TRBV29-1 CSVELSDRANEQYF TGCAGCGTTGAACTTTCGGACAGGGCTAACGAGCAGTACTTC
- few TRBJ1-5 TRBV20-1 CSASLMGRNQPQHF TGCAGTGCTAGCTTAATGGGGCGGAATCAGCCCCAGCATTTT
- few TRBJ2-3 TRBV29-1 CSVVQTTDTQYF TGCAGCGTTGTACAGACCACAGATACGCAGTATTTT
TRBD1 few TRBJ2-7 TRBV27 CASRPGTGRHEQYF TGTGCCAGCAGACCCGGGACAGGCCGGCACGAGCAGTACTTC